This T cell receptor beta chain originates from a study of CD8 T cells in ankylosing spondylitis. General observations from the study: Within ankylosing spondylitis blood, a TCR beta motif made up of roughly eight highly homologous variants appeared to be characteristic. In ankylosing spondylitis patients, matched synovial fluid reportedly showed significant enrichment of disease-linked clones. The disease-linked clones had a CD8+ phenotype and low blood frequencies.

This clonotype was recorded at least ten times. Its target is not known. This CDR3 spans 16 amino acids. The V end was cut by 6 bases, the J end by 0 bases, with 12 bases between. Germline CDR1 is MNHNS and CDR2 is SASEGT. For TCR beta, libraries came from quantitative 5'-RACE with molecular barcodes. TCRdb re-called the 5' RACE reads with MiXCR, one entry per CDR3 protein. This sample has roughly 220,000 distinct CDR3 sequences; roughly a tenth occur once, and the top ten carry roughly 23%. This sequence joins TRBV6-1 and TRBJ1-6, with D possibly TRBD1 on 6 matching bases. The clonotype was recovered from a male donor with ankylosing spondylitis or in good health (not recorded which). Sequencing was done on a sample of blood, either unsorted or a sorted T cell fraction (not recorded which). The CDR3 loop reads CASRLRQDSYNSPLHF. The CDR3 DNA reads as TGTGCCAGCAGGCTACGACAGGACTCCTATAATTCACCCCTCCACTTT.